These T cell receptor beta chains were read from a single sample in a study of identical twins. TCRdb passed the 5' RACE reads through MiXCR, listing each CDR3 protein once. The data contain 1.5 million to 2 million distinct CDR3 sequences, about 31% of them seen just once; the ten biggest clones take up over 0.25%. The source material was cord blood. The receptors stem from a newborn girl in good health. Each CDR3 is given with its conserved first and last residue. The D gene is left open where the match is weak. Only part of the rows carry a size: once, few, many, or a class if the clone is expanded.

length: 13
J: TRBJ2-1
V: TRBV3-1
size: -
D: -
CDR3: CASSQGPSVGQFF
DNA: TGTGCCAGCAGCCAAGGACCATCGGTGGGGCAGTTCTTC

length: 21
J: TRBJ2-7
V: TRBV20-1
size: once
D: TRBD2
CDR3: CSARVGSGLAGGPLSYNEQYF
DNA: TGCAGTGCTAGAGTGGGTTCGGGACTAGCGGGGGGGCCGCTCTCCTACAATGAGCAGTACTTC

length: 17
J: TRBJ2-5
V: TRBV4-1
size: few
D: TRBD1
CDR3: CASSQRRRQGARETQYF
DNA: TGCGCCAGCAGCCAAAGACGAAGGCAGGGGGCAAGAGAGACCCAGTACTTC

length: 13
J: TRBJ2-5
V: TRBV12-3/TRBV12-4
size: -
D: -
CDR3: CASSLSGTETQYF
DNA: TGTGCCAGCAGTTTATCGGGGACAGAGACCCAGTACTTC

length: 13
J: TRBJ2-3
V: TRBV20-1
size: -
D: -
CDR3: CSASLAAEDTQYF
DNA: TGCAGTGCATCCCTGGCGGCGGAAGATACGCAGTATTTT

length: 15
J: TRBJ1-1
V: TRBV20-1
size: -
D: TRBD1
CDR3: CSAMGQGGTNTEAFF
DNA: TGCAGTGCTATGGGTCAGGGGGGCACGAACACTGAAGCTTTCTTT

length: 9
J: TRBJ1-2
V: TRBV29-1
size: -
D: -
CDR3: CGVEGGYTF
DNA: TGCGGCGTTGAAGGTGGCTACACCTTC

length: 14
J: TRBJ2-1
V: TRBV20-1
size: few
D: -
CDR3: CSATRGEIYNEQFF
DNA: TGCAGTGCTACAAGAGGAGAAATCTACAATGAGCAGTTCTTC

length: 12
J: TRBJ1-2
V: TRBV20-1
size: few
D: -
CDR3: CSAREGLNGYTF
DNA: TGCAGTGCTAGAGAGGGGTTAAATGGCTACACCTTC

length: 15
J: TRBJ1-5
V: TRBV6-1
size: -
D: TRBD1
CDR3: CASSLTGTGFQPQHF
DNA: TGTGCCAGCAGTTTAACCGGGACAGGGTTTCAGCCCCAGCATTTT

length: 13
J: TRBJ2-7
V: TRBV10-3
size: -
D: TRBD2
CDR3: CAIRLADTYEQYF
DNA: TGTGCCATCAGACTAGCGGACACCTACGAGCAGTACTTC

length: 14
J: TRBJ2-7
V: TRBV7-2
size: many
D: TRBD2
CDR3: CASSRRTSGYEQYF
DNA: TGTGCCAGCAGCCGACGGACTAGCGGATACGAGCAGTACTTC

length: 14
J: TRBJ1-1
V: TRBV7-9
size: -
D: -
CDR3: CASSSFTLKPEAFF
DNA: TGTGCCAGCAGCTCATTTACCCTCAAACCTGAAGCTTTCTTT

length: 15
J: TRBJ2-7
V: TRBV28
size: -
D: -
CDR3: CASESETGINYEQYF
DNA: TGTGCCAGCGAATCGGAAACAGGGATAAACTACGAGCAGTACTTC

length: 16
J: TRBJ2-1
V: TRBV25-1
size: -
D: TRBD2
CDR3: CASIEGSGGGHNEQFF
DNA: TGTGCCAGCATTGAAGGTAGCGGGGGGGGACACAATGAGCAGTTCTTC

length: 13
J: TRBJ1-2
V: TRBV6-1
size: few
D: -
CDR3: CASRKGFLYGYTF
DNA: TGTGCCAGCAGAAAGGGATTTCTCTATGGCTACACCTTC

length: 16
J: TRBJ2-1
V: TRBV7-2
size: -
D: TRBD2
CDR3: CASSPFASGIYNEQFF
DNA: TGTGCCAGCAGCCCGTTTGCTAGCGGAATTTACAATGAGCAGTTCTTC

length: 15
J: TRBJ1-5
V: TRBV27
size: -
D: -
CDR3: CASSFRGLNNQPQHF
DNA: TGTGCCAGCAGTTTTCGAGGGTTGAACAATCAGCCCCAGCATTTT

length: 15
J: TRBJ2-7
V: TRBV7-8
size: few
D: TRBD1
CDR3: CASSPRQGRRYEQYF
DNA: TGTGCCAGCAGTCCTCGACAGGGTAGGCGATACGAGCAGTACTTC

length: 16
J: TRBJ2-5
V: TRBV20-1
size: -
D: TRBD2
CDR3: CSARGLRLAGGETQYF
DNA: TGCAGTGCTAGGGGGCTCCGTCTAGCGGGGGGGGAGACCCAGTACTTC

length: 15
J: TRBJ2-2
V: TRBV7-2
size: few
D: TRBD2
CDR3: CASSLSGGYTGELFF
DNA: TGTGCCAGCAGCTTAAGCGGGGGGTACACGGGGGAGCTGTTTTTT

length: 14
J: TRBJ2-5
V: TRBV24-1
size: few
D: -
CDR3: CATSCTGYPETQYF
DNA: TGTGCCACCAGTTGTACCGGCTACCCAGAGACCCAGTACTTC

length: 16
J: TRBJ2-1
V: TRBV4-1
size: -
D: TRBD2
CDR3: CASSQEPGLDYNEQFF
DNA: TGCGCCAGCAGCCAAGAGCCGGGACTAGATTACAATGAGCAGTTCTTC

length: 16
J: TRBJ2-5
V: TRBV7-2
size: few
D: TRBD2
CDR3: CASSLASTSGQETQYF
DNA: TGTGCCAGCAGCTTAGCGTCGACTAGCGGTCAAGAGACCCAGTACTTC

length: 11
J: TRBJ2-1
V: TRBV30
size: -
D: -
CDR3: CAWTQRDEQFF
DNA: TGTGCCTGGACCCAGAGGGATGAGCAGTTCTTC